This TCR beta chain was retrieved from a study of T cells after posttransplantation cyclophosphamide (TCRdb year 2016). A note on the overall study: Using TRB sequencing, the study followed how the T cell repertoire rebuilt after myeloablative bone marrow transplantation with posttransplantation cyclophosphamide given as GVHD prophylaxis. Public TRB sequences were compared against a database of over 3,500 sequences linked to responses to pathogens, tumor antigens, self-antigens and alloantigens. TRB sequencing was also done on up to about 3 additional blood samples from 2 to 5.2 years after transplant in 3 patients, and on pretransplant blood from 4 patients. Because TRA and TRB clonality were tightly correlated in 9 samples, subsequent TCR analyses were focused on TRB only. Antigen receptor sequencing covered samples from approximately 32 PTCy-treated patients and about 17 of their related bone marrow donors. Blood from all 35 or so PTCy patients who had 1-year posttransplant specimens underwent TRB sequencing.

V drops 1 base and J drops 8 bases, leaving 17 bases in between. Counted from cysteine to phenylalanine, this CDR3 has 15 amino acids. This entry keeps only the CDR3 DNA: 45 bases, framed from base 1. In the germline V gene (reference sequence), CDR1 corresponds to LNHNV and CDR2 to YYDKDF. Related bone marrow donors provided peripheral blood samples on the day of marrow donation. Peripheral blood and bone marrow mononuclear cells were isolated by Ficoll-Hypaque density centrifugation and cryopreserved. TRB sequencing used genomic DNA with the immunoSEQ assay at survey resolution or the hsTCRB kit. The study's processing was this. The immunoSEQ software handled the initial read processing, while the LymphoSeq R package was used for the repertoire analyses. Clonality was computed as 1 minus normalized Shannon entropy; Gini coefficient was also calculated for each TRB dataset. Phenotypes of unsorted samples were inferred by mapping TRB sequences from sorted subsets of the recipient or donor onto unsorted samples of the same recipient. The immuneACCESS repertoire file appears here via TCRdb, limited to in-frame rearrangements. These files lack a portion of the clones; in checked studies, under half of the deficit traces to unresolved V genes, and the cause of the others is not known. The V and J calls and clone size were taken over from that table, and D and trimming were inferred from the DNA. This sample gives 30,000 or so clones in total; just over 85% of them show up just once. More than 3% of the sample comes from the top ten.

A word on this clone: Its antigen remains undetermined. Base-call qualities are not available, and no considerably larger clone is one nucleotide away.

What the research found in general, with its limitations: Donor-recipient similarity was low at 1-2 months but rose over the first year, and later blood repertoires were often dominated by donor CD8+ memory clones. The TRB repertoires of T cells infiltrating skin or GI tract showed only limited overlap with the TRB repertoires of T cells in blood. Across 45 to 50 patients, TRB clonality was highly associated with recipient CMV seropositivity and CMV reactivation, and PTCy diversity was similar to diversity in CNI/methotrexate controls.

This receptor was taken from a man in his forties or fifties. This sequence uses TRBV15 and TRBJ1-2, and perhaps TRBD1 as D gene, on 5 matching bases. The sequencing input was PBMCs. This receptor has the CDR3 CATSRARLAGMGYTF. The base sequence is TGTGCCACCAGCAGAGCCAGGCTCGCAGGGATGGGCTACACCTTC.